This TCR beta chain was obtained from a study of T cell changes during pregnancy in multiple sclerosis. CDR3 size: 16 residues. CDR1 and CDR2 (germline): SGDLS, YYNGEE. The V gene lost 3 bases and the J gene lost 0 bases, with 13 bases spanning the gap. The assay was immunoSEQ multiplex PCR, and TCRdb's table has in-frame clones only and misses some. The sample includes 20,000 to 25,000 clones, approximately 80% of them seen just once. The chain couples TRBV9 to TRBJ1-3; D unclear. This sample comprised CD8+ T cells from peripheral blood mononuclear cells, obtained in the first trimester of pregnancy. This receptor was taken from a female donor in good health, enrolled as a control in a pregnancy study. Written as DNA, the CDR3 is TGTGCCAGCAGCGCTTATCTTCCGAGCTCTGGAAACACCATATATTTT. Amino acid sequence: CASSAYLPSSGNTIYF.